Each of the 31 T cell receptor beta chains below was sequenced from the same sample in a study of blood T cells in healthy people across ages. PCR was performed a second time for about 7 to 12 cycles using a sample-barcoded 5' primer and a J-beta primer mix. TCRdb used MiXCR to reprocess the 5' RACE reads, holding one entry per CDR3 protein. The sample contains some 1.4 million distinct CDR3 sequences, 42% of which appear only once. The sequenced material came from blood. Receptors originate from a woman younger than 30 in good health.

The rearrangement links TRBV5-1 to TRBJ2-5; TRBD2 agrees at 8 bases. Germline assignment: CDR1 SGHRS and CDR2 YFSETQ. The CDR3 runs to 14 residues. The V segment lost 6 bases and the J segment 11 bases; nucleotides outside the gene matches: 15. CDR3 amino acids: CASTPGLVPDEQYF. In nucleotides, the CDR3 is TGCGCCAGCACCCCGGGACTAGTCCCCGATGAGCAGTACTTC.

The chain employs TRBV6-1 and TRBJ2-5; D remains ambiguous. Trimming cost V 3 bases and J 5 bases, with 10 bases left between them. The V gene's germline CDR1 is MNHNS and CDR2 SASEGT. The length of the CDR3 is 13 residues. In DNA form, the CDR3 reads TGTGCCAGCAGTGACCAGCCTGGGGAGACCCAGTACTTC. It codes for CASSDQPGETQYF.

The chain carries TRBV6-2 or TRBV6-3 and TRBJ2-2; 10 nucleotides align to TRBD2. Germline lookup yields CDR1 MNHEY and CDR2 SVGEGT. Unmatched junction bases numbered 4, after V lost 4 bases and J lost 2 bases. There are 16 residues in the CDR3. The CDR3 DNA follows: TGTGCCAGCAGTTTGAGCGGGAGGGAAAACACCGGGGAGCTGTTTTTT. Protein sequence: CASSLSGRENTGELFF.

The chain joins TRBV12-3 or TRBV12-4 to TRBJ1-3; maybe TRBD1 (6 bases). The CDR3 runs 20 residues. V gave up 6 bases and J gave up 4 bases, with 31 bases separating them. CDR3 DNA sequence: TGTGCCAGCAGATCCAATCATGTGTCCCGGTCAGGGGCGGCAGGAAACACCATATATTTT. Protein: CASRSNHVSRSGAAGNTIYF.

The V and J genes are TRBV18 and TRBJ2-7; no clear D gene. The J call is uncertain, as TRBJ2-5 better fits the DNA end. CDR1 KGHSH and CDR2 LQKENI come from the germline V gene. The CDR3 consists of 16 residues. CDR3 DNA sequence: TGTGCCAGCTCACTCAGTCCGGGTGATGGCGGAGAGACCCAGTACTTC. As protein: CASSLSPGDGGETQYF.

The V call is TRBV4-1, the J call TRBJ1-1; a possible D gene is TRBD1 (5 bases). The germline V and J ends were trimmed by 3 bases and 6 bases, with 11 bases remaining between them. The CDR3 extends over 13 amino acids. From germline, CDR1 is MGHRA and CDR2 YSYEKL. This CDR3 reads CASSQGDGAEAFF. The DNA of the CDR3 is TGCGCCAGCAGCCAGGGGGACGGCGCTGAAGCTTTCTTT.

This clonotype has a handful of counts. In DNA form, the CDR3 reads TGTGCCAGCAGCCAAGTTCCTAGCGGGGAAATTCAGTACTTC. Protein product: CASSQVPSGEIQYF. This chain links TRBV3-1 with TRBJ2-4; TRBD2 aligns across 9 bases. Germline CDR1 and CDR2: LGHDT and YNNKEL (reference sequence). This CDR3 has 14 amino acids. V shed 1 base and J 10 bases; nucleotides not matched to a gene: 5. Variable domain in full (rest from reference TRBV3-1 and TRBJ2-4): DTAVSQTPKYLVTQMGNDKSIKCEQNLGHDTMYWYKQDSKKFLKIMFSYNNKELIINETVPNRFSPKSPDKAHLNLHINSLELGDSAVYFCASSQVPSGEIQYFGAGTRLSVL.

This clonotype was seen ten or more times. The rearrangement uses TRBV29-1 and TRBJ2-1; 14 bases map to TRBD2. Germline-derived CDR1 and CDR2 are SQVTM and ANQGSEA. The V segment lost 3 bases and the J segment 0 bases; nucleotides outside the gene matches: 1. The CDR3 totals 16 residues. The CDR3: CSVDGLAGGSYNEQFF. The CDR3 DNA reads TGCAGCGTTGATGGACTAGCGGGAGGCTCCTACAATGAGCAGTTCTTC.

The gene calls are TRBV2 and TRBJ2-3, with 12 bases identical to TRBD2. Germline V lookup: CDR1 SNHLY, CDR2 FYNNEI. V gave up 8 bases and J gave up 5 bases; unmatched junction bases: 5. The CDR3 covers 14 residues. This chain's CDR3 is CASDRLAGVDTQYF. The CDR3 DNA reads TGTGCCAGCGACCGACTAGCGGGAGTAGATACGCAGTATTTT.

This clonotype was seen a few times. The V and J genes are TRBV11-2 and TRBJ2-3; no definite D call. V was shortened by 5 bases and J by 0 bases, with 12 bases between the two germline ends. From germline, CDR1 is SGHAT and CDR2 FQNNGV. The CDR3 covers 15 residues. The chain's CDR3 is CASSPPLPSTDTQYF. CDR3 nucleotides: TGTGCCAGCAGCCCGCCCCTCCCTAGCACAGATACGCAGTATTTT. Variable domain in full (rest from reference TRBV11-2 and TRBJ2-3): EAGVAQSPRYKIIEKRQSVAFWCNPISGHATLYWYQQILGQGPKLLIQFQNNGVVDDSQLPKDRFSAERLKGVDSTLKIQPAKLEDSAVYLCASSPPLPSTDTQYFGPGTRLTVL.

In DNA, the CDR3 is TGCGCCAGCAGCTTGGGCGGACTAGCGGGGAATGAGCAGTTCTTC. Its protein is CASSLGGLAGNEQFF. The chain employs TRBV5-1 and TRBJ2-1; 12 nucleotides agree with TRBD2. Germline V gives CDR1 SGHRS, CDR2 YFSETQ. This CDR3 region has 15 residues. J was trimmed by 7 bases and V by 0 bases; bases with no gene match: 2.

This chain connects TRBV5-1 to TRBJ2-7; 7 nucleotides align to TRBD1. V lost 4 bases and J lost 7; bases outside the gene matches: 17. This CDR3 has 16 amino acids. Per the germline V gene, CDR1 is SGHRS and CDR2 is YFSETQ. The CDR3: CASSARDSSWGYEQYF. The CDR3 nucleotides read TGCGCCAGCAGCGCAAGGGACAGTTCATGGGGCTATGAGCAGTACTTC.

The rearrangement joins TRBV14 to TRBJ2-7; D may correspond to TRBD1 or TRBD2 (5 bases each). Germline assignment: CDR1 SGHDN and CDR2 FVKESK. The CDR3 is 15 residues long. V dropped 4 bases and J dropped 3 bases, with 16 bases sitting between them. Written as DNA, the CDR3 is TGTGCCAGCAGCCTGGGACGGTCCACGGACTACGAGCAGTACTTC. It yields the protein CASSLGRSTDYEQYF.

The rearrangement uses TRBV10-3 and TRBJ2-5; the D is unclear. Near its end, the DNA agrees better with TRBJ2-7, so the J call may be wrong. Germline V gene lookup returns CDR1 ENHRY and CDR2 SYGVKD. There are 12 residues in the CDR3. Here the CDR3 reads CAISDGMGEQYF. Here the CDR3 DNA reads TGTGCCATCAGTGATGGGATGGGCGAGCAGTACTTC.

This chain links TRBV12-3 or TRBV12-4 with TRBJ2-7; D possibly matches TRBD1 or TRBD2 (7 bases each). The CDR3 runs to 16 residues. Trimming took 5 bases from V and 7 from J, leaving 24 bases between them. CDR3 region: CASSRPSGTVGWEQYF. CDR3 DNA: TGTGCCAGCAGTCGACCGAGCGGGACAGTGGGTTGGGAGCAGTACTTC.

There are a few counts of this clonotype. V gene TRBV2 combines with J gene TRBJ2-1; tentatively, D is TRBD2 (6 bases). Germline CDR1 SNHLY, CDR2 FYNNEI. This CDR3 is built from 14 residues. The germline V and J ends were trimmed by 8 bases and 0 bases, with 11 bases remaining between them. CDR3 sequence reads: CASAGPSSYNEQFF. The CDR3 DNA is TGTGCCAGCGCGGGGCCAAGCTCCTACAATGAGCAGTTCTTC.

This clonotype appeared a few times. The gene calls are TRBV5-5 and TRBJ1-1; D is undetermined. The CDR3 spans 13 residues. Germline V CDR1 and CDR2: SGHKS, YYEKEE (reference sequence). The V end was cut by 0 bases, the J end by 3 bases, with 6 bases between. The CDR3 bases are TGTGCCAGCAGCTTGGGGTTCGACACTGAAGCTTTCTTT. Translation: CASSLGFDTEAFF.

The rearrangement links TRBV14 to TRBJ1-2, with D possibly being TRBD1 (5 bases). Germline CDR1 SGHDN, CDR2 FVKESK. This CDR3 contains 16 residues. V was cut by 0 bases and J by 4 bases, with 15 bases left in between. CDR3 loop: CASSQEDRGTLYGYTF. CDR3 DNA sequence: TGTGCCAGCAGCCAAGAAGATAGGGGTACCCTCTATGGCTACACCTTC.

V usage is TRBV7-9 and J usage is TRBJ1-2; 8 nucleotides align to TRBD1. The CDR3 sequence is 15 residues long. V lost 2 bases and J lost 3; bases outside the gene matches: 5. Germline CDR1 reads SEHNR; CDR2 reads FQNEAQ (reference sequence). The CDR3 coding sequence is TGTGCCAGCAGCTTATCCGGACAGGGTTACTATGGCTACACCTTC. Its protein product is CASSLSGQGYYGYTF. The complete variable domain, with remaining parts taken from reference TRBV7-9 and TRBJ1-2, reads DTGVSQNPRHKITKRGQNVTFRCDPISEHNRLYWYRQTLGQGPEFLTYFQNEAQLEKSRLLSDRFSAERPKGSFSTLEIQRTEQGDSAMYLCASSLSGQGYYGYTFGSGTRLTVV.

This sequence joins TRBV12-3 or TRBV12-4 and TRBJ1-2; no definite D call. Trimming left V 0 bases short and J 3 bases short, with 5 bases between. This CDR3 region has 13 residues. The DNA for the CDR3 is TGTGCCAGCAGTTTAGCCAGGCACTATGGCTACACCTTC. Translated, it gives CASSLARHYGYTF.

The chain recombines TRBV6-5 with TRBJ2-1; 8 nucleotides align to TRBD2. The CDR3 runs to 15 residues. Germline V CDR1 and CDR2: MNHEY, SVGAGI. V was pared by 8 bases and J by 5 bases, with 11 bases of the junction left unmatched. CDR3 bases: TGTGCCAGCGGCGACCTCGGGGGGGCTCACAATGAGCAGTTCTTC. The encoded protein is CASGDLGGAHNEQFF.

This rearrangement joins TRBV20-1 to TRBJ2-7; TRBD2 is a possible D gene (6 bases). Germline V CDR1 and CDR2: DFQATT, SNEGSKA (reference sequence). The V end was cut by 0 bases, the J end by 7 bases, with 19 bases between. There are 15 residues in the CDR3. CDR3 sequence: CSARERGVSYNEQYF. The CDR3 nucleotides are TGCAGTGCTAGAGAACGCGGGGTTTCCTACAATGAGCAGTACTTC.

The chain is built from TRBV28 and TRBJ1-2, with D maybe TRBD1 (6 bases). This CDR3 is 16 amino acids long. The germline V and J ends were trimmed by 5 bases and 1 base, with 17 bases remaining between them. Germline V CDR1 and CDR2: MDHEN, SYDVKM. In DNA, the CDR3 is TGTGCCAGCAGTCTAACTTCGGGACACGATAACTATGGCTACACCTTC. It yields the protein CASSLTSGHDNYGYTF.

The V call is TRBV9, the J call TRBJ2-1; D is perhaps TRBD2 (7 bases). Trimming stripped 4 bases from V and 7 bases from J, with 15 bases between. Germline V CDR1 and CDR2: SGDLS, YYNGEE. This CDR3 has 14 amino acids. CDR3 sequence: CASSPPEGGNEQFF. The CDR3, as DNA: TGTGCCAGCAGCCCCCCCGAGGGGGGGAATGAGCAGTTCTTC.

This clonotype was detected only a few times. The rearrangement uses TRBV29-1 and TRBJ2-3; 14 bases are a match to TRBD2. CDR1 SQVTM and CDR2 ANQGSEA come from the germline V gene. V gave up 5 bases and J gave up 4 bases; unmatched junction bases: 11. The CDR3 has 17 residues. The DNA of the CDR3 is TGCAGCGTTCGTTGGGGCGGGACTAGCGGGAGACCAGATACGCAGTATTTT. Translated: CSVRWGGTSGRPDTQYF.

The chain combines TRBV20-1 with TRBJ2-5, with a weak D call TRBD2 (5 bases). The germline V gene has CDR1 DFQATT and CDR2 SNEGSKA (reference sequence). This CDR3 spans 13 amino acids. V was trimmed by 3 bases and J by 2 bases, leaving 10 bases between them. Written as DNA, the CDR3 is TGCAGTGCTAGTGGGTGGGAGCAAGAGACCCAGTACTTC. Translation gives CSASGWEQETQYF.

V is TRBV9 and J is TRBJ2-1; 14 bases are a match to TRBD2. This CDR3 is built from 16 residues. Trimming cost V 4 bases and J 13 bases; bases outside gene matches: 13. Looked up from germline, CDR1 is SGDLS and CDR2 is YYNGEE. This CDR3 reads CASSPGLAGGAEVQFF. CDR3 in DNA: TGTGCCAGCAGCCCCGGACTAGCGGGAGGAGCAGAGGTACAGTTCTTC.

This clonotype was picked up a small number of times. The chain is built from TRBV20-1 and TRBJ2-3, with TRBD1 matching 9 bases. CDR1 and CDR2 (germline): DFQATT, SNEGSKA (reference sequence). V shed 3 bases, J shed 8 bases, and the junction held 9 bases outside the gene matches. CDR3 length equals 14 residues. In DNA, the CDR3 is TGCAGTGCTAGCCCGACAGGGGGAGTAGGTACGCAGTATTTT. This translates into CSASPTGGVGTQYF.

The chain carries TRBV27 and TRBJ2-7, with 9 bases fitting TRBD1. The CDR3 runs to 17 residues. The germline V gene encodes CDR1 MNHEY and CDR2 SMNVEV (reference sequence). V shed 6 bases, J shed 3 bases, and the junction held 15 bases outside the gene matches. CDR3: CASRPILLDRGSYEQYF. DNA of the CDR3: TGTGCCAGCAGGCCCATACTATTGGACAGGGGAAGCTACGAGCAGTACTTC.

This clonotype has just a few counts. The rearrangement links TRBV5-5 to TRBJ2-4, with D perhaps assigned TRBD1 or TRBD2 (5 bases each). With 4 bases removed from V and 11 bases from J, the gap between germline ends came to 16 bases. Germline values: CDR1 SGHKS, CDR2 YYEKEE (reference sequence). This CDR3 spans 13 amino acids. The CDR3 reads CASSHSEGPVQYF. As DNA, the CDR3 is TGTGCCAGCAGCCATAGTGAGGGGCCGGTTCAGTACTTC.

This clonotype turned up a few times. The chain uses TRBV12-3 or TRBV12-4 and TRBJ2-5; 7 nucleotides line up with TRBD1. The CDR3 loop spans 14 amino acids. J was trimmed by 5 bases and V by 6 bases; bases with no gene match: 9. CDR3 region: CASSPHRGEETQYF. CDR3 nucleotide sequence: TGTGCCAGCAGCCCCCACAGGGGAGAGGAGACCCAGTACTTC.